This T cell receptor beta chain is drawn from a study of shared clonotypes between healthy human individuals. The naive CD8 fraction comprised CD45RO-negative cells positively selected for CCR7 and excluded terminally differentiated effector memory CD45RA+ cells. The germline V and J ends were trimmed by 2 bases and 0 bases, with 17 bases remaining between them. The CDR3 extends over 16 amino acids. In germline, CDR1 is SQVTM, CDR2 ANQGSEA. Regarding this clone: As yet, its antigen is unknown.

Replicate PCRs run on sorted subsets employed 200 ng DNA, approximately 30,000 T cell genomes. TCRdb keeps only in-frame clones here, not all; method: immunoSEQ multiplex PCR. This table has approximately 1.9 million clones, roughly 93% appearing once. General observations from the study: Naive subsets tended to show greater estimated richness than memory subsets.

V is TRBV29-1 and J is TRBJ2-7; a weak D match, TRBD1 (5 bases). This clonotype was obtained from a man aged 18-30 years in good health. Some clones in this sample may be carry-over from other donors' samples. The sample consisted of naive CD8+ T cells from PBMCs. The CDR3 DNA reads TGCAGCGTTGAATTCGTAGACAGAAAAAGCTCCTACGAGCAGTACTTC. Translation: CSVEFVDRKSSYEQYF.